The subject of this entry is one TCR beta chain. Its specificity is unknown. This record comes from a study of radiotherapy plus CTLA-4 blockade in lung cancer. About the research overall: Roughly 17% of patients responded objectively, and around 31% achieved disease control. Regarding the study as a whole: Expansion in blood of tumor-derived TCR clones was seen after radiotherapy plus ipilimumab. Reports state that early shifts in blood T cell clones, with interferon-beta, best predicted response.

The study gave focal radiation plus ipilimumab CTLA-4 blockade to patients with chemo-refractory metastatic non-small-cell lung cancer. The germline gives CDR1 SGHTA, CDR2 FQGNSA. Trimming left V 2 bases short and J 7 bases short, with 8 bases between. The CDR3 is 12 residues long. The protocol was immunoSEQ multiplex PCR, while the TCRdb copy is restricted to in-frame clones and leaves out a portion. The sample includes 45,000 to 55,000 clones, about 81% of them seen just once. This sequence was found in a human donor with non-small cell lung cancer who had stable disease on radiotherapy plus ipilimumab. This chain connects TRBV7-2 to TRBJ1-2; D might be TRBD1 (6 bases). The sequenced sample was peripheral blood, obtained from a patient treated with radiotherapy plus ipilimumab. The CDR3 sequence is CASSLRGSGYTF. The DNA of the CDR3 is TGTGCCAGCAGCTTAAGGGGGTCTGGCTACACCTTC.